Each of the 21 T cell receptor beta chains below was sequenced from the same sample in a study of T-cell reconstitution after alpha-beta-depleted transplantation in children. Construction of the TCRbeta library involved unique molecular identifiers. TCRdb ran MiXCR on the PCR reads and lists one entry per CDR3 protein. The sample shows 610,000 or so distinct CDR3 sequences, roughly 30% of them seen only once. The sequences come from PBMCs, collected before TCRalphabeta/CD19-depleted stem cell transplant. The receptor source for this set is a boy younger than two with Wiskott-Aldrich syndrome, due to receive a stem cell transplant.

The genes are TRBV5-1 and TRBJ2-7, with 7 bases identical to TRBD2. The junction had 6 bases not matched to a gene; V was cut back by 3 bases and J by 3 bases. Germline CDR1 reads SGHRS; CDR2 reads YFSETQ. CDR3 length equals 14 residues. DNA of the CDR3: TGCGCCAGCAGCTGGGAAGGGAGGGACTACGAGCAGTACTTC. Encoded protein: CASSWEGRDYEQYF.

This clonotype was counted between two and nine times. The chain carries TRBV9 and TRBJ2-2, with TRBD2 matching over 7 bases. V was pared by 0 bases and J by 6 bases, with 8 bases of the junction left unmatched. Germline values: CDR1 SGDLS, CDR2 YYNGEE. This CDR3 contains 16 residues. CDR3 nucleotides: TGTGCCAGCAGCGTAGAGGCGGGAGAGTTCGCCGGGGAGCTGTTTTTT. This codes for CASSVEAGEFAGELFF.

CDR3 residues: CASSLSSGITYNEQFF. The CDR3 nucleotides are TGTGCCAGCAGTTTATCGAGCGGGATCACCTACAATGAGCAGTTCTTC. The V and J genes are TRBV27 and TRBJ2-1, with 7 bases matching TRBD2. J was trimmed by 2 bases and V by 0 bases; bases with no gene match: 4. The CDR3 extends over 16 amino acids. From germline, CDR1 is MNHEY and CDR2 SMNVEV (reference sequence).

The rearrangement uses TRBV5-6 and TRBJ2-1; a weak D match, TRBD1 (5 bases). This CDR3 region has 14 residues. V gave up 0 bases and J gave up 6 bases, with 10 bases separating them. The germline V gene has CDR1 SGHDT and CDR2 YYEEEE. The CDR3 DNA is TGTGCCAGCAGCTTGGGCAGGGTGTCCAATGAGCAGTTCTTC. Translation: CASSLGRVSNEQFF. Complete variable domain (other parts from reference TRBV5-6 and TRBJ2-1): DAGVTQSPTHLIKTRGQQVTLRCSPKSGHDTVSWYQQALGQGPQFIFQYYEEEERQRGNFPDRFSGHQFPNYSSELNVNALLLGDSALYLCASSLGRVSNEQFFGPGTRLTVL.

The V call is TRBV9, the J call TRBJ2-1; no clear D. From germline, CDR1 is SGDLS and CDR2 YYNGEE. V was shortened by 1 base and J by 3 bases, with 5 bases between the two germline ends. The CDR3 is made up of 13 amino acids. The CDR3 nucleotides are TGTGCCAGCAGCGTAAATAGCTACAATGAGCAGTTCTTC. It is translated as CASSVNSYNEQFF.

This clonotype has a handful of counts. This chain connects TRBV5-1 to TRBJ2-3; 10 bases are shared with TRBD2. Germline V gene data show CDR1 as SGHRS and CDR2 as YFSETQ. The V and J ends lost 1 base and 2 bases, in that order; junction bases with no gene match: 10. This CDR3 is 18 amino acids long. CDR3 nucleotide sequence: TGCGCCAGCAGCTTGAGGATGGCAGCGGGAGGGATCACAGATACGCAGTATTTT. Its protein is CASSLRMAAGGITDTQYF.

The rearrangement joins TRBV5-1 to TRBJ1-1; D not certain. This CDR3 region has 15 residues. The V end was cut by 6 bases, the J end by 3 bases, with 18 bases between. The germline gives CDR1 SGHRS, CDR2 YFSETQ. The CDR3 sequence is CASTLTNNRDTEAFF. The CDR3 DNA sequence: TGCGCCAGCACCCTGACTAATAACCGGGACACTGAAGCTTTCTTT. The whole variable domain, filled in from reference TRBV5-1 and TRBJ1-1, reads KAGVTQTPRYLIKTRGQQVTLSCSPISGHRSVSWYQQTPGQGLQFLFEYFSETQRNKGNFPGRFSGRQFSNSRSEMNVSTLELGDSALYLCASTLTNNRDTEAFFGQGTRLTVV.

A few counts support this clonotype. The CDR3 reads CSASRLSGRNNEQFF. Written as DNA, the CDR3 is TGCAGTGCTAGCAGGTTGAGCGGGAGGAACAATGAGCAGTTCTTC. The rearrangement joins TRBV20-1 to TRBJ2-1; 9 positions agree with TRBD2. The CDR3 has 15 residues. J lost 5 bases, V lost 3 bases, and 8 bases had no gene match. Germline assignment: CDR1 DFQATT and CDR2 SNEGSKA (reference sequence).

V is TRBV12-3 or TRBV12-4 and J is TRBJ2-1; 7 bases match TRBD1. The CDR3 extends over 14 amino acids. Trimming cost V 6 bases and J 6 bases; bases outside gene matches: 8. The CDR3 sequence is CASSLTTGFNEQFF. The CDR3 DNA reads as TGTGCCAGCAGCCTAACGACAGGGTTCAATGAGCAGTTCTTC.

The chain employs TRBV5-1 and TRBJ2-1; D possibly corresponds to TRBD1 (6 bases). The CDR3 length is 14 residues. V was cut by 0 bases and J by 10 bases, with 14 bases left in between. Germline lookup yields CDR1 SGHRS and CDR2 YFSETQ. The CDR3 loop is CASSLGTASPEQFF. The CDR3 DNA is TGCGCCAGCAGCTTGGGGACAGCCTCCCCCGAGCAGTTCTTC.

The chain carries TRBV7-9 and TRBJ2-1; D possibly uses TRBD1 or TRBD2 (5 bases each). V lost 0 bases and J lost 8, with 11 bases in between. The CDR3 runs to 14 residues. Germline CDR1 is SEHNR and CDR2 is FQNEAQ (reference sequence). CDR3 nucleotides: TGTGCCAGCAGCTTAGCAGGGACCTCGGATGAGCAGTTCTTC. Translation gives CASSLAGTSDEQFF.

Only a few counts were recorded for this clonotype. The V and J genes are TRBV5-1 and TRBJ2-7; TRBD2 agrees at 9 bases. Trimming cost V 4 bases and J 5 bases; bases outside gene matches: 10. This CDR3 has 15 residues. The V gene's germline CDR1 is SGHRS and CDR2 YFSETQ. CDR3 DNA sequence: TGCGCCAGCAGCGGTCGGAGCGGGAGGCTGGACGAGCAGTACTTC. Its protein is CASSGRSGRLDEQYF.

The chain employs TRBV5-6 and TRBJ1-6; no clear D. V was cut by 0 bases and J by 9 bases, with 13 bases left in between. This CDR3 is built from 15 residues. The V gene's germline CDR1 is SGHDT and CDR2 YYEEEE. CDR3 sequence reads: CASSLGPSTSSPLHF. The CDR3 nucleotides read TGTGCCAGCAGCTTGGGGCCCTCAACAAGTTCACCCCTCCACTTT. The full variable domain, with the rest looked up from reference TRBV5-6 and TRBJ1-6, is DAGVTQSPTHLIKTRGQQVTLRCSPKSGHDTVSWYQQALGQGPQFIFQYYEEEERQRGNFPDRFSGHQFPNYSSELNVNALLLGDSALYLCASSLGPSTSSPLHFGNGTRLTVT.

This clonotype turned up a few times. This chain uses TRBV5-1 with TRBJ2-1; 7 bases agree with TRBD2. There are 15 residues in the CDR3. Per the germline V gene, CDR1 is SGHRS and CDR2 is YFSETQ. The trim removed 1 base at V and 6 bases at J, leaving 7 bases unmatched. CDR3 protein: CASSLWRESGNEQFF. CDR3 sequence (DNA): TGCGCCAGCAGCTTGTGGCGGGAGTCGGGCAATGAGCAGTTCTTC.

The J gene is TRBJ2-6, the V gene TRBV4-2; D tentatively reads TRBD1 or TRBD2 (5 bases each). Germline-derived CDR1 and CDR2 are LGHNA and YNFKEQ. The CDR3 loop spans 19 amino acids. V lost 4 bases, J lost 0 bases, and 19 bases lay in between. The CDR3, as DNA: TGTGCCAGCAGCCTCGGGGAACAGGTATCCCCCTCTGGGGCCAACGTCCTGACTTTC. It translates to CASSLGEQVSPSGANVLTF.

In its sample, this clonotype was seen a few times. The chain has TRBV20-1 and TRBJ2-1; TRBD2 matches at 8 bases. The CDR3 is made up of 14 amino acids. V shed 1 base and J 9 bases; nucleotides not matched to a gene: 8. Germline V gives CDR1 DFQATT, CDR2 SNEGSKA (reference sequence). The CDR3 loop is CSARVPAGDAEQFF. The CDR3 DNA reads TGCAGTGCTAGAGTCCCAGCGGGAGACGCTGAGCAGTTCTTC.

This clonotype has only a few counts. This chain connects TRBV19 to TRBJ2-5, with a weak D call TRBD1 (5 bases). CDR1 is LNHDA and CDR2 is SQIVND in the germline V gene (reference sequence). Trimming shortened V by 5 bases and J by 5 bases, and 15 bases separated the two germline ends. This CDR3 contains 14 residues. This CDR3 reads CASSYDDSTETQYF. CDR3 nucleotide sequence: TGTGCCAGTAGTTACGATGACAGCACCGAGACCCAGTACTTC.

This rearrangement joins TRBV10-3 to TRBJ2-4, with D possibly being TRBD1 or TRBD2 (5 bases each). CDR1 is ENHRY and CDR2 is SYGVKD in the germline V gene. The length of the CDR3 is 16 residues. The V end lost 2 bases, the J end lost 0 bases, and 11 bases lay between the germline ends. The CDR3 coding sequence is TGTGCCATCAGTGAGGGGGGATCGGTAGCCAAAAACATTCAGTACTTC. Translating it yields CAISEGGSVAKNIQYF.

The genes are TRBV20-1 and TRBJ2-1; TRBD1 agrees at 7 bases. V lost 1 base and J lost 4; bases outside the gene matches: 4. The CDR3 runs to 14 residues. From germline, CDR1 is DFQATT and CDR2 SNEGSKA (reference sequence). CDR3 residues: CSARGDRRYNEQFF. Written as DNA, the CDR3 is TGCAGTGCTAGAGGGGACAGACGGTACAATGAGCAGTTCTTC.

The chain joins TRBV11-1 to TRBJ1-3; D remains ambiguous. CDR1 and CDR2 (germline): SGHAT, FQDESV (reference sequence). The CDR3 has 19 residues. The V and J ends lost 5 bases and 1 base respectively, with 24 bases between them. The CDR3 region is CASSPHSLDGGFSGNTIYF. In nucleotides, the CDR3 is TGTGCCAGCAGCCCTCATTCCTTGGACGGCGGCTTTTCTGGAAACACCATATATTTT.

The chain recombines TRBV15 with TRBJ2-7; TRBD1 matches at 8 bases. With 2 bases clipped from V and 3 bases from J, the junction kept 6 bases outside the gene matches. This CDR3 comprises 15 residues. Germline-derived CDR1 and CDR2 are LNHNV and YYDKDF (reference sequence). The CDR3 spells CATSRYPQGVYEQYF. In DNA, the CDR3 is TGTGCCACCAGCAGATATCCACAGGGGGTCTACGAGCAGTACTTC.